The 25 T cell receptor beta chains below all came from one sample that was sequenced in a study of blood T cell repertoires in COVID-19. TCRdb's table, derived via immunoSEQ multiplex PCR, lists solely in-frame clones and lacks some. The sample has about 220,000 clones; about 84% are singletons. The sequenced material came from peripheral blood. The receptors derive from a human donor in a cohort sampled during active COVID-19.

This chain uses TRBV28 with TRBJ2-1; TRBD1 matches at 8 bases. The CDR3 contains 15 residues. The V segment lost 4 bases and the J segment 7 bases; nucleotides outside the gene matches: 9. The germline V gene has CDR1 MDHEN and CDR2 SYDVKM. CDR3 amino acids: CASSSGQGGGNEQFF. Written as DNA, the CDR3 is TGTGCCAGCAGTTCTGGACAGGGCGGCGGGAATGAGCAGTTCTTC.

The chain carries TRBV7-2 and TRBJ1-4, with D hard to call. This CDR3 has 13 amino acids. CDR1 is SGHTA and CDR2 is FQGNSA in the germline V gene. V lost 5 bases to trimming and J lost 8 bases, with 12 bases between them. CDR3 sequence: CASSLGSREKLFF. CDR3 coding DNA: TGTGCCAGCAGCCTCGGGTCGAGGGAAAAACTGTTTTTT.

The chain joins TRBV27 to TRBJ1-1, with D perhaps TRBD1 (6 bases). The CDR3 is 14 amino acids. V lost 8 bases to trimming and J lost 4 bases, with 17 bases between them. Per germline, CDR1 MNHEY and CDR2 SMNVEV (reference sequence). CDR3 coding DNA: TGTGCCAGCTCTTGGGGGGGCTGGGGCACTGAAGCTTTCTTT. Its protein is CASSWGGWGTEAFF.

This chain connects TRBV19 to TRBJ2-1, with a tentative D call TRBD1 (6 bases). Trimming shortened V by 0 bases and J by 5 bases, and 11 bases separated the two germline ends. The CDR3 covers 15 residues. CDR1 is LNHDA and CDR2 is SQIVND in the germline V gene (reference sequence). CDR3 nucleotides: TGTGCCAGTAGTATAGACGCAGGGGCGAACAATGAGCAGTTCTTC. Its protein product is CASSIDAGANNEQFF.

V and J are TRBV18 and TRBJ2-7, with TRBD1 identical over 9 bases. J lost 2 bases, V lost 4 bases, and 3 bases had no gene match. CDR3 length: 14 residues. Germline lookup yields CDR1 KGHSH and CDR2 LQKENI. CDR3 DNA sequence: TGTGCCAGCTCACGGACAGGGGAAGCCTACGAGCAGTACTTC. Its protein product is CASSRTGEAYEQYF.

This clone was seen only a few times. CDR3 region: CASSQGAGGEQETQYF. The CDR3 DNA reads as TGCGCCAGCAGCCAGGGGGCGGGGGGGGAACAAGAGACCCAGTACTTC. The genes are TRBV4-1 and TRBJ2-5, with 9 bases that match TRBD2. The germline V gene has CDR1 MGHRA and CDR2 YSYEKL. V gave up 3 bases and J gave up 2 bases; unmatched junction bases: 7. This CDR3 spans 16 amino acids.

The chain has TRBV5-1 and TRBJ2-2, with TRBD2 matching over 15 bases. Germline CDR1 is SGHRS and CDR2 is YFSETQ. After removal of 4 bases from V and 6 bases from J, the junction contained 13 bases not matched to a gene. This CDR3 spans 19 amino acids. The CDR3 loop reads CASSAGPGLAGGIAGELFF. Written as DNA, the CDR3 is TGCGCCAGCAGCGCAGGCCCGGGACTAGCGGGAGGAATCGCCGGGGAGCTGTTTTTT.

The chain is built from TRBV19 and TRBJ1-5, with a tentative D call TRBD1 (6 bases). The CDR3 has 13 amino acids. The V and J ends lost 3 bases and 5 bases respectively, with 8 bases between them. The V gene's germline CDR1 is LNHDA and CDR2 SQIVND (reference sequence). The CDR3 loop reads CASSIRTDQPQHF. CDR3 in DNA: TGTGCCAGTAGTATCCGGACAGATCAGCCCCAGCATTTT.

This clone was counted many times. The CDR3 here is CASSHRGGLAGAGVQETQYF. Here the CDR3 DNA reads TGTGCCAGCAGCCATAGGGGCGGTCTAGCGGGGGCTGGGGTCCAAGAGACCCAGTACTTC. The chain carries TRBV4-2 and TRBJ2-5; TRBD2 matches 10 bases. Germline CDR1 LGHNA, CDR2 YNFKEQ. V shed 3 bases, J shed 1 base, and the junction held 17 bases outside the gene matches. The CDR3 runs 20 residues.

CDR3 nucleotides: TGTGCCAGTAGCCCAGGACAGGGGAACTATGGCTACACCTTC. As protein: CASSPGQGNYGYTF. The genes are TRBV19 and TRBJ1-2, with TRBD1 matching 9 bases. The CDR3 loop spans 14 amino acids. Germline V gives CDR1 LNHDA, CDR2 SQIVND (reference sequence). V lost 6 bases to trimming and J lost 2 bases; unmatched junction nucleotides: 4. The full variable domain, in which reference TRBV19 and TRBJ1-2 provide the parts outside the CDR3, is DGGITQSPKYLFRKEGQNVTLSCEQNLNHDAMYWYRQDPGQGLRLIYYSQIVNDFQKGDIAEGYSVSREKKESFPLTVTSAQKNPTAFYLCASSPGQGNYGYTFGSGTRLTVV.

V gene TRBV5-6 combines with J gene TRBJ2-5; 8 nucleotides match TRBD1. V dropped 5 bases and J dropped 1; count of bases not matched to a gene: 10. The germline CDR1 and CDR2 sequences are SGHDT and YYEEEE. The CDR3 has 16 amino acids. The DNA of the CDR3 is TGTGCCAGCAGTTCACAGGTGGGGACAGGCCAAGAGACCCAGTACTTC. Translation gives CASSSQVGTGQETQYF.

V and J are TRBV5-1 and TRBJ2-7; possible D gene TRBD1, 5 bases. V lost 4 bases and J lost 0, with 11 bases in between. The CDR3 runs 14 residues. Per the germline V gene, CDR1 is SGHRS and CDR2 is YFSETQ. This CDR3 reads CASSPRQTSYEQYF. For the CDR3, the DNA is TGCGCCAGCAGCCCCAGACAGACCTCCTACGAGCAGTACTTC.

This clone is a singleton in its sample. The chain couples TRBV7-6 to TRBJ1-1; 7 bases fit TRBD1. This CDR3 has 16 amino acids. With V trimmed by 5 bases and J by 7 bases, 16 bases remained unmatched. Germline V gene sequence: CDR1 SGHVS, CDR2 FNYEAQ. In DNA, the CDR3 is TGTGCCAGCAGCCGTGCCCTGGGACAGATGTCGGATGAAGCTTTCTTT. Translation gives CASSRALGQMSDEAFF.

This chain joins TRBV20-1 and TRBJ2-1, with 7 nucleotides matching TRBD1. The CDR3 loop spans 13 amino acids. The germline V gene has CDR1 DFQATT and CDR2 SNEGSKA (reference sequence). The V gene end was trimmed by 3 bases and the J gene end by 4 bases; junction bases not matched to a gene: 3. The CDR3 loop reads CSASGTAYNEQFF. The CDR3 DNA sequence: TGCAGTGCTAGTGGGACAGCGTACAATGAGCAGTTCTTC.

The V call is TRBV2, the J call TRBJ2-2; 9 bases agree with TRBD1. The ends lost 9 bases at V and 3 bases at J; junction bases unmatched: 8. The CDR3 has 15 amino acids. CDR1 is SNHLY, CDR2 FYNNEI, per germline. This CDR3 is CARGTGSSHTGELFF. The CDR3 DNA sequence: TGTGCCAGGGGGACAGGGTCGTCCCACACCGGGGAGCTGTTTTTT. Full variable domain (missing parts from reference TRBV2 and TRBJ2-2): EPEVTQTPSHQVTQMGQEVILRCVPISNHLYFYWYRQILGQKVEFLVSFYNNEISEKSEIFDDQFSVERPDGSNFTLKIRSTKLEDSAMYFCARGTGSSHTGELFFGEGSRLTVL.

The V gene is TRBV7-2, the J gene TRBJ1-1; TRBD1 might be the D (6 bases). CDR3 length equals 13 residues. V was pared by 6 bases and J by 0 bases, with 8 bases between. Germline lookup yields CDR1 SGHTA and CDR2 FQGNSA. CDR3 in DNA: TGTGCCAGCAGGGCAGGGGTGAACACTGAAGCTTTCTTT. Residues: CASRAGVNTEAFF.

The chain uses TRBV28 and TRBJ2-7; D not resolved. V was clipped by 6 bases and J by 6 bases, with 15 bases between them. The CDR3 has 13 amino acids. Germline lookup yields CDR1 MDHEN and CDR2 SYDVKM. For the CDR3, the DNA is TGTGCCAGCAGCCCTACGACTCCCTCCGAGCAGTACTTC. This encodes CASSPTTPSEQYF.

The chain is built from TRBV15 and TRBJ2-5; TRBD1 matches 12 bases. Germline CDR1 is LNHNV and CDR2 is YYDKDF (reference sequence). The CDR3 totals 17 residues. J gave up 4 bases and V 4 bases, and 10 bases lay outside the gene matches. The CDR3 DNA sequence: TGTGCCACCAGCATCTCCGGGACAGGGGGCGGAAGAGAGACCCAGTACTTC. It specifies CATSISGTGGGRETQYF.

This clone turned up a few times. The chain employs TRBV11-3 and TRBJ2-3; unclear D gene. Germline CDR1 SGHNT, CDR2 YENEEA. V lost 5 bases, J lost 0 bases, and 9 bases lay in between. The CDR3 covers 14 residues. CDR3 sequence: CASSPSPSTDTQYF. The CDR3 DNA follows: TGTGCCAGCAGCCCCTCCCCGAGCACAGATACGCAGTATTTT.

The sample holds a few counts of this clone. This chain uses TRBV28 with TRBJ2-7; possibly TRBD1 for D (5 bases). The CDR3 totals 15 residues. CDR1 MDHEN and CDR2 SYDVKM come from the germline V gene. The ends were cut back, 1 base at V and 3 bases at J, with 13 bases in the middle. CDR3 loop: CASSLFLGRDYEQYF. CDR3 coding DNA: TGTGCCAGCAGTTTATTTTTGGGCAGGGACTACGAGCAGTACTTC. The variable domain in full, with the rest retrieved from reference TRBV28 and TRBJ2-7, is DVKVTQSSRYLVKRTGEKVFLECVQDMDHENMFWYRQDPGLGLRLIYFSYDVKMKEKGDIPEGYSVSREKKERFSLILESASTNQTSMYLCASSLFLGRDYEQYFGPGTRLTVT.

The rearrangement joins TRBV10-3 to TRBJ2-1, with TRBD2 as a possible D gene (6 bases). Germline assignment: CDR1 ENHRY and CDR2 SYGVKD. The CDR3 totals 16 residues. With 4 bases removed from V and 5 bases from J, the gap between germline ends came to 18 bases. The CDR3 sequence is CAISGPLGGGDNEQFF. DNA of the CDR3: TGTGCCATCAGTGGACCTCTGGGTGGAGGGGACAATGAGCAGTTCTTC.

The rearrangement joins TRBV7-9 to TRBJ1-2; D not resolved. This CDR3 is built from 13 residues. Trimming pared 3 bases from V and 6 bases from J, leaving 11 bases between. CDR1 is SEHNR, CDR2 FQNEAQ, per germline (reference sequence). In nucleotides, the CDR3 is TGTGCCAGCAGCTTCGGAGAGAATGATGGCTACACCTTC. It encodes CASSFGENDGYTF.

As DNA, the CDR3 is TGTGCCAGTAGGACAGGCGGAAACTACGAGCAGTACTTC. Translation gives CASRTGGNYEQYF. The chain joins TRBV28 to TRBJ2-7; 7 bases are a match to TRBD1. J gave up 3 bases and V 9 bases, and 8 bases lay outside the gene matches. The CDR3 spans 13 residues. CDR1 and CDR2 (germline): MDHEN, SYDVKM.

The V and J genes are TRBV19 and TRBJ2-3; 8 bases agree with TRBD2. The germline CDR1 and CDR2 sequences are LNHDA and SQIVND (reference sequence). CDR3 length: 14 residues. Trimming cost V 5 bases and J 4 bases; bases outside gene matches: 5. The CDR3 nucleotides are TGTGCCAGTAGTGCCGGACTAGCATCAGATACGCAGTATTTT. Translation gives CASSAGLASDTQYF.

The rearrangement links TRBV10-3 to TRBJ2-3; TRBD1 might be the D (5 bases). Between the trimmed V and J ends, which lost 10 bases and 0 bases, there was a span of 14 bases. The CDR3 has 14 amino acids. Germline V CDR1 and CDR2: ENHRY, SYGVKD. This chain's CDR3 is CATQGVLSTDTQYF. CDR3 nucleotide sequence: TGTGCCACCCAGGGTGTGCTAAGCACAGATACGCAGTATTTT.